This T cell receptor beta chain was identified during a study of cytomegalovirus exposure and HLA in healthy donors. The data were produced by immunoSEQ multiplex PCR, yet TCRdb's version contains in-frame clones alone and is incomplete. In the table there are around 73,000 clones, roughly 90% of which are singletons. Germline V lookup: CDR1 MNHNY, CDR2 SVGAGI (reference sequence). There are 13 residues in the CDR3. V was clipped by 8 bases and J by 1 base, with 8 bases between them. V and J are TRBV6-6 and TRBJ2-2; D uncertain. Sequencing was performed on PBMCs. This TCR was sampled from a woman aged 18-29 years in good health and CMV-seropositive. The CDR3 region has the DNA TGTGCCAGCGCGCGACAGAACACCGGGGAGCTGTTTTTT. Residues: CASARQNTGELFF.